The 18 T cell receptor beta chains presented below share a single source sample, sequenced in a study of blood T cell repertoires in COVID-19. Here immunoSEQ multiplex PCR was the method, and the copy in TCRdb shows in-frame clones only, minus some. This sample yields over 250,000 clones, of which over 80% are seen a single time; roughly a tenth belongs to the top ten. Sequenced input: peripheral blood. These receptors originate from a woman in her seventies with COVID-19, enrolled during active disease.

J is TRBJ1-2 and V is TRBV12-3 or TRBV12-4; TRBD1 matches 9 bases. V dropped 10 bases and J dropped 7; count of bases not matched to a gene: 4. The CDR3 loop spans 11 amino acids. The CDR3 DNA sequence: TGTGCCACCGGGACAGGGACTGGCTACACCTTC. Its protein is CATGTGTGYTF.

CDR3 coding DNA: TGTGCCAGTAGTCCCCGGGGGATTCCCGGGAGTGGAGAGACCCAGTACTTC. Protein: CASSPRGIPGSGETQYF. The chain employs TRBV19 and TRBJ2-5; perhaps TRBD2 as D (6 bases). Trimming shortened V by 5 bases and J by 4 bases, and 23 bases separated the two germline ends. Germline V lookup: CDR1 LNHDA, CDR2 SQIVND (reference sequence). The CDR3 sequence is 17 residues long.

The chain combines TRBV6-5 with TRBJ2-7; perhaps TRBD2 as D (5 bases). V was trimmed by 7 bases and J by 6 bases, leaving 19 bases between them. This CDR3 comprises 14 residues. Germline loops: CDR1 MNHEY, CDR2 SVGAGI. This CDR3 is CASTRAGEIAEQYF. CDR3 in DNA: TGTGCCAGCACGCGAGCCGGGGAGATCGCCGAGCAGTACTTC.

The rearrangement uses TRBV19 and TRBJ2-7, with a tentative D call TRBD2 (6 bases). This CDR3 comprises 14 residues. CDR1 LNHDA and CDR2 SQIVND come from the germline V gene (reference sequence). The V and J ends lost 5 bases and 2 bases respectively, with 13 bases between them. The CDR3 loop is CASSASWTTYEQYF. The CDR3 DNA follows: TGTGCCAGTAGTGCCTCCTGGACTACCTACGAGCAGTACTTC. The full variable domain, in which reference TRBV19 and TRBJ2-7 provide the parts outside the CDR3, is DGGITQSPKYLFRKEGQNVTLSCEQNLNHDAMYWYRQDPGQGLRLIYYSQIVNDFQKGDIAEGYSVSREKKESFPLTVTSAQKNPTAFYLCASSASWTTYEQYFGPGTRLTVT.

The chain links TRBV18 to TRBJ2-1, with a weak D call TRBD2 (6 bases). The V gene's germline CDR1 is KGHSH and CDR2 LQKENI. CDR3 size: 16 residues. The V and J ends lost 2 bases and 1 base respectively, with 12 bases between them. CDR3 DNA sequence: TGTGCCAGCTCACCAGGGAAGGGAGGTTCCTACAATGAGCAGTTCTTC. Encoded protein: CASSPGKGGSYNEQFF. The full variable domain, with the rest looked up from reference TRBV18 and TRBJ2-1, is NAGVMQNPRHLVRRRGQEARLRCSPMKGHSHVYWYRQLPEEGLKFMVYLQKENIIDESGMPKERFSAEFPKEGPSILRIQQVVRGDSAAYFCASSPGKGGSYNEQFFGPGTRLTVL.

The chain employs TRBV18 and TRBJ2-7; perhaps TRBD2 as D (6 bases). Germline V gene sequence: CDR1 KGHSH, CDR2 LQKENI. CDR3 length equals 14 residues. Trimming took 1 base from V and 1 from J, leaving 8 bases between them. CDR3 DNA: TGTGCCAGCTCACCACAGGGGAGGTCCTACGAGCAGTACTTC. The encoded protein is CASSPQGRSYEQYF.

The CDR3 DNA is TGTGCCAGCAGCTGGCATTACACTAGCGGGAGTGGCAGCTCCTACGAGCAGTACTTC. It is translated as CASSWHYTSGSGSSYEQYF. The chain recombines TRBV5-5 with TRBJ2-7, with TRBD2 matching over 11 bases. V lost 3 bases to trimming and J lost 0 bases; unmatched junction nucleotides: 14. There are 19 residues in the CDR3. Germline V gives CDR1 SGHKS, CDR2 YYEKEE (reference sequence).

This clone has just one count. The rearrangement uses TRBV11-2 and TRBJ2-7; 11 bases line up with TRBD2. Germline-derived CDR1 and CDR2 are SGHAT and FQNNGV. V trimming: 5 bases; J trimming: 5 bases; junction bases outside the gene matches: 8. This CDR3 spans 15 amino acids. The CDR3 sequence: CASSLILAGGNEQYF. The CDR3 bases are TGTGCCAGCAGCCTTATTCTAGCGGGAGGCAACGAGCAGTACTTC.

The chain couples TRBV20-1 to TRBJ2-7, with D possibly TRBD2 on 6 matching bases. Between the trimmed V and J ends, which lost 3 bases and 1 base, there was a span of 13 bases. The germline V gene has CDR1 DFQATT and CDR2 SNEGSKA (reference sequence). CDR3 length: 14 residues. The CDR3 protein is CSASLPGLSYEQYF. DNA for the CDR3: TGCAGTGCTAGTTTACCCGGACTATCCTACGAGCAGTACTTC.

The CDR3 is CASSQQHYEQFF. The CDR3 DNA reads as TGTGCCAGCAGTCAACAGCATTATGAGCAGTTCTTC. V gene TRBV6-6 combines with J gene TRBJ2-1; the D is unclear. The V end lost 5 bases, the J end lost 8 bases, and 10 bases lay between the germline ends. The CDR3 runs 12 residues. Germline CDR1 is MNHNY and CDR2 is SVGAGI (reference sequence).

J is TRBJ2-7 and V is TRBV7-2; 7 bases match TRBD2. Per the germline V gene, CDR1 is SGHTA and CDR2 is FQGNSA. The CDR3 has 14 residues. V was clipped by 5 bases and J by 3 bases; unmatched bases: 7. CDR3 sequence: CASSPLADNYEQYF. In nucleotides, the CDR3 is TGTGCCAGCAGCCCCCTAGCGGATAACTACGAGCAGTACTTC.

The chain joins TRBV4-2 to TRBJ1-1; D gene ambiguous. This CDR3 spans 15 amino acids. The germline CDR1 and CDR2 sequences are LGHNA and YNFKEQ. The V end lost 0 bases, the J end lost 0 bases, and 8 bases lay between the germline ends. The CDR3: CASSQEDGMNTEAFF. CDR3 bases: TGTGCCAGCAGCCAAGAGGACGGGATGAACACTGAAGCTTTCTTT.

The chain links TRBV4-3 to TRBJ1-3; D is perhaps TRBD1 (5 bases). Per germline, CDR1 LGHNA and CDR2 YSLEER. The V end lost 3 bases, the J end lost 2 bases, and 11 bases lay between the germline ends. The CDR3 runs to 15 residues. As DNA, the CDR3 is TGCGCCAGCAGCCAGGGGACGGGGGCTGGAAACACCATATATTTT. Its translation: CASSQGTGAGNTIYF.

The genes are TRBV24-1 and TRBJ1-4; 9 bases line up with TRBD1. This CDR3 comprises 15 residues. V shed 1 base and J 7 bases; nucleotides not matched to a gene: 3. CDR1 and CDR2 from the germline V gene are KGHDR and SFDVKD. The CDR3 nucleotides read TGTGCCACCAGTGATTTCGACAGGGGGAGTGAAAAACTGTTTTTT. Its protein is CATSDFDRGSEKLFF.

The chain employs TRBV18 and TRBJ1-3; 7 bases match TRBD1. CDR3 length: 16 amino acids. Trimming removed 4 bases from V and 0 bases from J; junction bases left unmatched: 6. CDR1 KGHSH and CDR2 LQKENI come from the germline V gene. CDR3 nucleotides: TGTGCCAGCTCACATAGGGACAGCATCTCTGGAAACACCATATATTTT. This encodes CASSHRDSISGNTIYF.

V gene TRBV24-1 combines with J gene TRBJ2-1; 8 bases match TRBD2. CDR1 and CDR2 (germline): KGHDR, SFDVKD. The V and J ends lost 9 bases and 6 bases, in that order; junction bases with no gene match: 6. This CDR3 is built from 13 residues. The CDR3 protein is CATCPGGFNEQFF. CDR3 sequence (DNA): TGTGCCACCTGCCCGGGAGGGTTCAATGAGCAGTTCTTC.

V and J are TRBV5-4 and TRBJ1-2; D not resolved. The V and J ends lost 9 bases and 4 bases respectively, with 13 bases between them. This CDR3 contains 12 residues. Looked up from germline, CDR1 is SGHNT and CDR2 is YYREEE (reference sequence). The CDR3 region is CATTLGGYGYTF. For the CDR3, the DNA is TGTGCCACCACATTAGGAGGCTATGGCTACACCTTC. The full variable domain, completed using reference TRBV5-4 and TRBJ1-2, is ETGVTQSPTHLIKTRGQQVTLRCSSQSGHNTVSWYQQALGQGPQFIFQYYREEENGRGNFPPRFSGLQFPNYSSELNVNALELDDSALYLCATTLGGYGYTFGSGTRLTVV.

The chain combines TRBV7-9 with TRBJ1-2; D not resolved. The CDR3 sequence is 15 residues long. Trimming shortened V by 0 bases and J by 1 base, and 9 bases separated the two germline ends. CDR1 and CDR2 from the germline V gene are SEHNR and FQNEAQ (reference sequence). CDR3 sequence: CASSLATAYNYGYTF. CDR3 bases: TGTGCCAGCAGCTTAGCAACAGCCTATAACTATGGCTACACCTTC. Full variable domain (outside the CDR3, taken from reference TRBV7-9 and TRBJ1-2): DTGVSQNPRHKITKRGQNVTFRCDPISEHNRLYWYRQTLGQGPEFLTYFQNEAQLEKSRLLSDRFSAERPKGSFSTLEIQRTEQGDSAMYLCASSLATAYNYGYTFGSGTRLTVV.